A single TCR beta chain is shown here with its context. Its antigen is unidentified. This CDR3 region has 15 residues. V dropped 3 bases and J dropped 4 bases, with 16 bases sitting between them. In germline, CDR1 is SGDLS, CDR2 YYNGEE. Here immunoSEQ multiplex PCR was the method, and the copy in TCRdb shows in-frame clones only, minus some. Among under 250,000 clones listed, roughly 83% were seen once. The entry originates in a study of cytomegalovirus exposure and HLA in healthy donors. The overall study: The same platform as the approximately 640 first-cohort repertoires was used for the 90 to 150 validation repertoires, a later analysis reported. Notes on the study in general: The study labeled more than 150 TCR beta chains cytomegalovirus-associated. There were some public TCRs occurring in many donors, but most TCR sequences were rare. The TCR clusters that emerged in the first cohort tended, a later analysis found, to co-occur in the roughly 130 validation repertoires.

Sequencing input: PBMCs. V and J are TRBV9 and TRBJ1-2; perhaps TRBD1 as D (6 bases). The receptor's source is a woman aged 18-35 years in good health and CMV-seronegative. The CDR3 sequence is CASSGLGGGGYGYTF. The CDR3 bases are TGTGCCAGCAGCGGCCTTGGGGGAGGGGGCTATGGCTACACCTTC.